This T cell receptor (beta chain) was documented in a study of vaccination effects on CD4 cells after COVID-19. Comment on this clone: Its specificity is unknown.

CDR1 KGHSH and CDR2 LQKENI come from the germline V gene. This CDR3 comprises 11 residues. The V end lost 2 bases, the J end lost 13 bases, and 8 bases lay between the germline ends. The study, taken as a whole, reports: Marked clonal contraction of both clone types appeared late after vaccination. There was only 1 of 255 vaccine-induced clones in healthy vaccinees that cross-reacted with common cold coronaviruses.

Only in-frame clones appear in the TCRdb table, and some are missing; sequencing was by immunoSEQ multiplex PCR. The sample has more than 30,000 clones, roughly 82% seen once. Following 10 days of culture, CD4+ T cells were isolated. This material consisted of CD4+ T cells from PBMCs cultured without peptide, taken before COVID-19 vaccination. This chain links TRBV18 with TRBJ1-4; D gene ambiguous. This receptor was identified in a human donor who received a COVID-19 vaccine. The CDR3 protein is CASSPGEGLFF. For the CDR3, the DNA is TGTGCCAGCTCACCAGGTGAGGGACTGTTTTTT.